The clone carrying this T cell receptor beta chain was seen a few times. Its antigen is currently unknown. This sample was included in a study of cytomegalovirus exposure and HLA in healthy donors. Study-level information: The 120 validation repertoires were produced on the same platform as the roughly 700 repertoires of the first cohort. This was reported in a later analysis.

V lost 1 base, J lost 9 bases, and 13 bases lay in between. Germline CDR1 SGHTA, CDR2 FQGNSA. The CDR3 runs to 14 residues. The donors were members of the approximately 130-subject validation cohort (separate from the roughly 680-subject first cohort). The study's findings and limits: 164 TCR beta chains were listed as cytomegalovirus-associated.

Sequencing used immunoSEQ multiplex PCR; TCRdb keeps in-frame clones, though not all of them. Among about 330,000 clones listed, roughly 87% were seen once. Sequenced material: PBMCs. The sequence was collected from a woman in her 30s in good health and CMV-seropositive. The chain has TRBV7-2 and TRBJ2-1; possibly TRBD1 for D (6 bases). The CDR3 DNA follows: TGTGCCAGCAGCTTAGGTTGGGGGCAGGGTGAGCAGTTCTTC. Translation gives CASSLGWGQGEQFF.